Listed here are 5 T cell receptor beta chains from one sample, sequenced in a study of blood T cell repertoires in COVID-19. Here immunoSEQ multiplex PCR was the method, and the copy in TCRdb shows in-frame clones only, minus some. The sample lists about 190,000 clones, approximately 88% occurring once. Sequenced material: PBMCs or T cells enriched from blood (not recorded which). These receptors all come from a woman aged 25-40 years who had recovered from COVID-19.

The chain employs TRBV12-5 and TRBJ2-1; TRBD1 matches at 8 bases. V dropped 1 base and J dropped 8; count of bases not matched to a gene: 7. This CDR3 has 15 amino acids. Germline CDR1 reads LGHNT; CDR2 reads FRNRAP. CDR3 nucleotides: TGTGCTAGTGGTTTGGGACAGGGGTCGAGAGATGAGCAGTTCTTC. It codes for CASGLGQGSRDEQFF.

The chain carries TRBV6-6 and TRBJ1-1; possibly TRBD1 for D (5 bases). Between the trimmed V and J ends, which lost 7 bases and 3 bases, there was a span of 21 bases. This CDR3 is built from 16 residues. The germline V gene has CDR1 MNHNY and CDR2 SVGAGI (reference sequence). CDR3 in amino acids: CASTTRQGQGDTEAFF. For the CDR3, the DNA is TGTGCCAGCACCACGAGGCAGGGCCAAGGGGACACTGAAGCTTTCTTT.

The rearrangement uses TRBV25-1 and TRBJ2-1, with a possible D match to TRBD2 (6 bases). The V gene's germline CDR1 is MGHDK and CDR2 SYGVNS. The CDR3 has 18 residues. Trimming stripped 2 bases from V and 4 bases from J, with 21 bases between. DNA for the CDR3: TGTGCCAGCAGTGAAATAGGGAGGAGGACTGGCGGTTACAATGAGCAGTTCTTC. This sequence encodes CASSEIGRRTGGYNEQFF.

This CDR3 reads CASSYPGGQAYTF. As DNA, the CDR3 is TGTGCCAGCAGTTACCCGGGCGGACAGGCCTACACCTTC. The gene calls are TRBV6-5 and TRBJ1-2; 7 nucleotides line up with TRBD1. Germline CDR1 reads MNHEY; CDR2 reads SVGAGI. The CDR3 sequence is 13 residues long. Trimming took 2 bases from V and 10 from J; bases not matched to a gene: 7.

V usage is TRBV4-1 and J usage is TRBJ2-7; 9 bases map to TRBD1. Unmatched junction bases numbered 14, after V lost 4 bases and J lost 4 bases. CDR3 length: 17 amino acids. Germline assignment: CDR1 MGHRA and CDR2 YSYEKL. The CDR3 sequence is CASSRGPLTGGGYEQYF. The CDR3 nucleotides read TGCGCCAGCAGCCGAGGGCCCCTCACAGGGGGCGGGTACGAGCAGTACTTC.